The clone carrying this T cell receptor (beta chain) was found many times. Its antigen remains unknown. V lost 0 bases, J lost 4 bases, and 10 bases stayed unmatched. CDR3 length equals 19 residues. From germline, CDR1 is SGHNT and CDR2 YYREEE (reference sequence). Ligated cDNA underwent four rounds of PCR with nested alpha and beta constant region primers and SP2. Blood and skin TCR RNA was reverse transcribed with alpha and beta constant primers. A single record per CDR3 protein comes from TCRdb applying MiXCR to the 5' RACE reads. The data contain about 48,000 distinct CDR3 sequences, about 4.8% of them singletons. This record belongs to a study of naive and memory T cell subsets. General observations from the study: TCR transcript changes with activation or differentiation may affect this RNA method.

The library had UMIs added by 3' ligation of an oligonucleotide to TCR cDNA. Whole blood, 2.5 to 3 ml, came from adult healthy volunteers. Cells were not sorted; total RNA input targeted 1 to 1000 ng. J is TRBJ2-3 and V is TRBV5-4, with TRBD2 identical over 14 bases. The TCR was taken from a female donor in good health. The CDR3 sequence: CASSLVGLAGGPDSDTQYF. For the CDR3, the DNA is TGTGCCAGCAGCTTGGTCGGACTAGCGGGAGGCCCCGACTCAGATACGCAGTATTTT.